This is a list of T cell receptor beta chains from one sample in a study of blood T cell repertoires in COVID-19. Here immunoSEQ multiplex PCR was the method, and the copy in TCRdb shows in-frame clones only, minus some. This table has approximately 65,000 clones, roughly 80% appearing once. The source material was PBMCs or T cells enriched from blood (not recorded which). The receptors were gathered from a woman in her forties with acute COVID-19. The CDR3 runs from the conserved cysteine through the conserved F or W. Fields, in order: J gene, CDR3 length, D gene, V gene, CDR3 DNA, CDR3 protein. A D gene is named only where the DNA matches it firmly.

TRBJ1-1	13	-	TRBV11-2	TGTGCCAGCAGCTTATACACAACAGGGTGGACTTTCTTT	CASSLYTTGWTFF
TRBJ2-3	15	TRBD2	TRBV5-1	TGCGCCAGCAGTCTAGCGGGGGGGAGAATAGATACGCAGTATTTT	CASSLAGGRIDTQYF
TRBJ1-6	18	TRBD1	TRBV15	TGTGCCACCAGCAGAGCCATTAGAACGACAGGGGGTGGATCACCCCTCCACTTT	CATSRAIRTTGGGSPLHF
TRBJ1-1	13	-	TRBV7-9	TGTGCCAGCAGCTTGGAGGGGAACACTGAAGCTTTCTTT	CASSLEGNTEAFF
TRBJ2-7	15	-	TRBV28	TGTGCCAGCAGTTTCGCGGGCCTGGGGGGCTACGAGCAGTACTTC	CASSFAGLGGYEQYF
TRBJ1-1	14	-	TRBV28	TGTGCCAGCAGTTTAATTCGGGTTAACACTGAAGCTTTCTTT	CASSLIRVNTEAFF
TRBJ1-5	14	TRBD1	TRBV24-1	TGTGCCACCAGGGACAGGGCTGGCAATCAGCCCCAGCATTTT	CATRDRAGNQPQHF
TRBJ2-3	15	TRBD1	TRBV19	TGTGCCAGTAGTATGGGGGACAGAGACACAGATACGCAGTATTTT	CASSMGDRDTDTQYF
TRBJ1-1	13	-	TRBV6-5	TGTGCCAGCAGTTACCAGGTGAACACTGAAGCTTTCTTT	CASSYQVNTEAFF
TRBJ2-1	14	-	TRBV28	TGTGCCAGCAGTTCCCCTAGCTCCTACAATGAGCAGTTCTTC	CASSSPSSYNEQFF
TRBJ2-5	14	-	TRBV4-1	TGCGCCAGCAGCCAAGCTAGACTAGATGAGACCCAGTACTTC	CASSQARLDETQYF
TRBJ1-1	11	TRBD1	TRBV5-1	TGCTCACATCCGGGACAGGGAGAAGCTTTCTTT	CSHPGQGEAFF
TRBJ1-1	16	TRBD1	TRBV28	TGTGCCAGCAGTTTATGGACACAGGGGTGGAACACTGAAGCTTTCTTT	CASSLWTQGWNTEAFF